This T cell receptor (beta chain) was recorded in a study of response to subunit inactivated influenza vaccine. Germline CDR1 and CDR2: SEHNR and FQNEAQ (reference sequence). The CDR3 sequence is 16 residues long. Losses at the gene ends were 4 bases for V and 6 bases for J; bases not matched to a gene: 10. The sample holds a few counts of this clonotype. In TCRdb, the RT-PCR reads were re-called with MiXCR into one record per CDR3 protein. The sample lists 550,000 to 600,000 distinct CDR3 sequences; approximately 12% were seen once. The sample here was PBMCs from blood, taken on the day of vaccination. The TCR sequence derives from a man aged 50 or older who received an inactivated influenza vaccine. The chain links TRBV7-9 to TRBJ2-2, with TRBD1 matching over 8 bases. For the CDR3, the DNA is TGTGCCAGCAGCTCGGACAGGGTAGAAAGCGCCGGGGAGCTGTTTTTT. Amino acids: CASSSDRVESAGELFF.